The entry below describes one T cell receptor (beta chain). This record comes from a study of blood T cell repertoires in COVID-19. V lost 5 bases to trimming and J lost 6 bases, with 6 bases between them. The CDR3 extends over 11 amino acids. Using immunoSEQ multiplex PCR, the repertoire was profiled, and TCRdb retains in-frame clones only, with some absent. Altogether around 27,000 clones are present, about 86% being singletons, with the ten largest covering roughly 28%. This clonotype was obtained from a human donor in a cohort sampled during active COVID-19. V gene TRBV12-3 or TRBV12-4 combines with J gene TRBJ2-3; the D is unclear. Material for sequencing was peripheral blood. CDR3 nucleotide sequence: TGTGCCAGCAGTGCGTTTGATACGCAGTATTTT. Residues: CASSAFDTQYF.